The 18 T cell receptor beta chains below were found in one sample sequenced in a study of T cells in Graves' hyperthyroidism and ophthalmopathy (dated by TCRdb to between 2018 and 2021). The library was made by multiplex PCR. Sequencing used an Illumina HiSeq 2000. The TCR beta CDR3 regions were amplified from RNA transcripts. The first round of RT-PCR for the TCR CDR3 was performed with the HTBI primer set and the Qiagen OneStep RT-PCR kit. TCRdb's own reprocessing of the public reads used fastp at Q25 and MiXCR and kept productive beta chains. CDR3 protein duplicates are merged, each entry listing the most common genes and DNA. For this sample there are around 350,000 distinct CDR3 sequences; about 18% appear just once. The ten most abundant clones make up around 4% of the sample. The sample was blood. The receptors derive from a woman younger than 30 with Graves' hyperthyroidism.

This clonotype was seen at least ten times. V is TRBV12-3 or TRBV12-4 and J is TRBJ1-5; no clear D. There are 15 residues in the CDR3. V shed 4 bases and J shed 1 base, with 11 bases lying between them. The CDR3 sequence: CASSSGILSNQPQHF. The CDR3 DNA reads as TGTGCCAGCAGTTCCGGTATATTGAGCAATCAGCCCCAGCATTTT.

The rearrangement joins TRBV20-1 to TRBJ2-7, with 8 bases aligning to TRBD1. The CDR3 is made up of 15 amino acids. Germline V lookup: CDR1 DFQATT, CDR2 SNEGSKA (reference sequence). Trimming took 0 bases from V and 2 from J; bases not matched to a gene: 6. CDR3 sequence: CSARENRDRTYEQYF. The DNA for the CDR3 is TGCAGTGCTAGAGAGAACCGGGACAGGACCTACGAGCAGTACTTC.

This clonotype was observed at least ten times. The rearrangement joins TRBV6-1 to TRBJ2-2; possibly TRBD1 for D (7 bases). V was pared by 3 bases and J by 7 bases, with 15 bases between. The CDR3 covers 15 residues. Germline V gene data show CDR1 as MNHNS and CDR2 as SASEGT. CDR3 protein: CASSEEEGAGGELFF. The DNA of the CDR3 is TGTGCCAGCAGTGAGGAGGAGGGGGCGGGCGGGGAGCTGTTTTTT.

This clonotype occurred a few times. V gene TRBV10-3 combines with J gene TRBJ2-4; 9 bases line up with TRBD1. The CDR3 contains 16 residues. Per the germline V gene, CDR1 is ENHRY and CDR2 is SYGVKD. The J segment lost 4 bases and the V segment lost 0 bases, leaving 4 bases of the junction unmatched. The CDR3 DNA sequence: TGTGCCATCAGTGAGTCATCGGGGACAGGGAAAAACATTCAGTACTTC. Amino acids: CAISESSGTGKNIQYF.

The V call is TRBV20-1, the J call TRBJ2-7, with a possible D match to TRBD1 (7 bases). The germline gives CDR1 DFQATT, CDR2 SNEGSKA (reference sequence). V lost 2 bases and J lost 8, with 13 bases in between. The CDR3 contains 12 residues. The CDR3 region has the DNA TGCAGTGCTAGATCGGGGGACAGACAGCAGTACTTC. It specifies CSARSGDRQQYF.

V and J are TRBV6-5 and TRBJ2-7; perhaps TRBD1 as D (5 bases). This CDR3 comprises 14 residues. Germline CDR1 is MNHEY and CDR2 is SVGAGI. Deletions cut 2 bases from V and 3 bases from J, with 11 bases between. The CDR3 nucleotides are TGTGCCAGCAGTTACGGACACATAAACTACGAGCAGTACTTC. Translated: CASSYGHINYEQYF.

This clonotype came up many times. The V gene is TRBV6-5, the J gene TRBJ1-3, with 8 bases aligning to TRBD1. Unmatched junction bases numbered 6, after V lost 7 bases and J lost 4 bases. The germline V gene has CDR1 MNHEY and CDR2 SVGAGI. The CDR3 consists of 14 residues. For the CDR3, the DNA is TGTGCCAGCACGTCCGGACAGGGAGGAAACACCATATATTTT. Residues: CASTSGQGGNTIYF.

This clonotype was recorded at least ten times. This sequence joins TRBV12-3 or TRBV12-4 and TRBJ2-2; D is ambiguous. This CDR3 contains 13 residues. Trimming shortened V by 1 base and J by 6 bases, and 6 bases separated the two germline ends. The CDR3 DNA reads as TGTGCCAGCAGTTTAGGGCGAGCCGGGGAGCTGTTTTTT. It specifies CASSLGRAGELFF.

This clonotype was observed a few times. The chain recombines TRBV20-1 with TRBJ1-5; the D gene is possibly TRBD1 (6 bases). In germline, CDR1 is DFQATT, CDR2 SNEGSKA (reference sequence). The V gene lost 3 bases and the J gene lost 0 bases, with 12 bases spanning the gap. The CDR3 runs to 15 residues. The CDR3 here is CSARTQGLSNQPQHF. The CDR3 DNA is TGCAGTGCTAGGACACAGGGACTTAGCAATCAGCCCCAGCATTTT.

CDR3 DNA sequence: TGTGCCAGCAGCTCGTATCTGGACAGCAGCTATGGCTACACCTTC. Protein sequence: CASSSYLDSSYGYTF. The chain links TRBV13 to TRBJ1-2; the D gene is possibly TRBD1 (6 bases). V was cut by 4 bases and J by 4 bases, with 16 bases left in between. Germline values: CDR1 PRHDT, CDR2 FYEKMQ (reference sequence). This CDR3 is built from 15 residues.

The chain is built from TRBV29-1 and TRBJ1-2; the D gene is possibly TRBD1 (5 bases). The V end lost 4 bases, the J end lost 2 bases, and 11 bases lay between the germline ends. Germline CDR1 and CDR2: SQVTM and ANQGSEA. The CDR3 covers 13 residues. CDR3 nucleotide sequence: TGCAGCGTTGTTGGGGGGATAAACTATGGCTACACCTTC. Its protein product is CSVVGGINYGYTF.

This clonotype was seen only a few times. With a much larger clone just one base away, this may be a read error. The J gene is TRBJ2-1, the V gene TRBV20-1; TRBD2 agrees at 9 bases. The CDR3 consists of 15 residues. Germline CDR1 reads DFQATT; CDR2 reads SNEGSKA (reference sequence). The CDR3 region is CSALRSGRPRNEKFF. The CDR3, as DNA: TGCAGTGCTCTACGAAGCGGGAGGCCGAGGAATGAGAAGTTCTTC.

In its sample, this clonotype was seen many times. The CDR3 sequence is CAWTMGGRYGYTF. CDR3 in DNA: TGTGCCTGGACGATGGGGGGGAGGTATGGCTACACCTTC. V is TRBV30 and J is TRBJ1-2; tentatively, D is TRBD1 (5 bases). The length of the CDR3 is 13 residues. Germline CDR1 and CDR2: GTSNPN and SVGIG (reference sequence). Trimming removed 4 bases from V and 5 bases from J, with 14 bases in between.

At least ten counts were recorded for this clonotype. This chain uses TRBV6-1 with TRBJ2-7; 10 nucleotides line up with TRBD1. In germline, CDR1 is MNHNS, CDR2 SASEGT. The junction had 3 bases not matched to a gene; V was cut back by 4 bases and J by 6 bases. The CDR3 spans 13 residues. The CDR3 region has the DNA TGTGCCAGCAGTGCGGACAGGGGGTCCGAGCAGTACTTC. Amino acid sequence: CASSADRGSEQYF.

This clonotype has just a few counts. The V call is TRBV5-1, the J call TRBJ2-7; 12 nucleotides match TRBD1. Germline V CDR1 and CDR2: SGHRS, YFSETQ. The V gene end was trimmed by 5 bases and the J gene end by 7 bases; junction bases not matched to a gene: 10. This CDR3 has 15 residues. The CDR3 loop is CASSSGTGGPGEQYF. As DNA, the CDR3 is TGCGCCAGCAGTTCCGGGACAGGGGGCCCAGGGGAGCAGTACTTC.

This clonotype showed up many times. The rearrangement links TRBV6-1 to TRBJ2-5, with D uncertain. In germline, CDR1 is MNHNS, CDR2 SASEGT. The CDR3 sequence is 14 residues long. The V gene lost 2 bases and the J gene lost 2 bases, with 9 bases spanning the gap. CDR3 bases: TGTGCCAGCAGTGAATTGCAGTATCAAGAGACCCAGTACTTC. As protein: CASSELQYQETQYF.

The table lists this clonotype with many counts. CDR3 nucleotide sequence: TGTGCCAGCAGCTTAGAAGGGATTGGCTACACCTTC. This codes for CASSLEGIGYTF. The V gene is TRBV7-3, the J gene TRBJ1-2; no reliable D call. Germline CDR1 SGHTA, CDR2 FQGTGA. This CDR3 spans 12 amino acids. V was cut by 2 bases and J by 7 bases, with 8 bases left in between. The complete variable domain, with remaining parts taken from reference TRBV7-3 and TRBJ1-2, reads GAGVSQTPSNKVTEKGKYVELRCDPISGHTALYWYRQSLGQGPEFLIYFQGTGAADDSGLPNDRFFAVRPEGSVSTLKIQRTERGDSAVYLCASSLEGIGYTFGSGTRLTVV.

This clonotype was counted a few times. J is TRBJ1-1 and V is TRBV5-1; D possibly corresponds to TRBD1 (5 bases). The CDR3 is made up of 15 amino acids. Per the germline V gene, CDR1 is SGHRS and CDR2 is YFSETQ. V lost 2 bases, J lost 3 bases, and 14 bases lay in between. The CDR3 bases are TGCGCCAGCAGCTTCCTTGGGGGGGGAGACACTGAAGCTTTCTTT. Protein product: CASSFLGGGDTEAFF.